The T cell receptor beta chain under discussion was sequenced for a study of blood T cell repertoires in COVID-19. For the study at large: Both acute and convalescent COVID-19 samples were obtained from the United States, Italy and Spain. T cells, B-cell-depleted T cells, or PBMCs supplied cDNA or gDNA.

Authors' data handling: Amplification of reference gene primers provided the estimated nucleated cell counts. Method: immunoSEQ multiplex PCR; TCRdb's copy keeps in-frame clones and lacks some. That table supplies the V and J calls and clone size; D and trimming were determined from the DNA. The table lists 95,000 to 100,000 clones, less than 85% of them singletons, with about 18% in the top ten. Germline CDR1 reads LNHDA; CDR2 reads SQIVND (reference sequence). CDR3 length equals 16 residues. Trimming took off 3 bases at V and 9 bases at J, with 21 bases between the two ends. The material sequenced was peripheral blood. The receptor was derived from an older woman with acute or convalescent COVID-19. V usage is TRBV19 and J usage is TRBJ1-5; D is possibly TRBD1 (5 bases). CDR3 amino acids: CASSIGSRTTGGPQHF. CDR3 coding DNA: TGTGCCAGTAGTATTGGTTCCCGGACAACGGGAGGGCCCCAGCATTTT. The full variable domain, rest sourced from reference TRBV19 and TRBJ1-5, is DGGITQSPKYLFRKEGQNVTLSCEQNLNHDAMYWYRQDPGQGLRLIYYSQIVNDFQKGDIAEGYSVSREKKESFPLTVTSAQKNPTAFYLCASSIGSRTTGGPQHFGDGTRLSIL.